These T cell receptor beta chains were read from a single sample in a study of cytomegalovirus exposure and HLA in healthy donors. The repertoire was sequenced with immunoSEQ multiplex PCR; TCRdb's copy has only in-frame clones and lacks some. The sample carries about 180,000 clones, around 80% recorded once. The sample taken for sequencing was PBMCs. The receptors stem from a woman aged 30 to 39 in good health and CMV-seropositive. The CDR3 runs from the conserved cysteine through the conserved F or W. A D gene is named only where the DNA matches it firmly. Clone size is stated in some rows and not others, as once, few, many or a class when expanded.

v_gene: TRBV25-1; j_gene: TRBJ2-1; d_gene: TRBD2; abundance: few; CDR3aa: CASRPSGGALNEQFF; CDR3nt: TGTGCCAGCAGGCCTAGCGGGGGGGCCCTCAATGAGCAGTTCTTC
v_gene: TRBV7-2; j_gene: TRBJ2-5; d_gene: -; abundance: -; CDR3aa: CASRASVGGTQYF; CDR3nt: TGTGCCAGCAGGGCATCAGTAGGGGGGACCCAGTACTTC
v_gene: TRBV7-9; j_gene: TRBJ2-7; d_gene: TRBD1; abundance: -; CDR3aa: CASSSHRGPEQYF; CDR3nt: TGTGCCAGCAGCTCCCACAGGGGTCCCGAGCAGTACTTC
v_gene: TRBV4-1; j_gene: TRBJ2-7; d_gene: -; abundance: -; CDR3aa: CASSQVAQGQAYEQYF; CDR3nt: TGCGCCAGCAGCCAAGTCGCGCAGGGACAAGCCTACGAGCAGTACTTC
v_gene: TRBV9; j_gene: TRBJ2-5; d_gene: TRBD1; abundance: -; CDR3aa: CASSDGTGDFLEYQETQYF; CDR3nt: TGTGCCAGCAGCGACGGGACAGGGGATTTTCTGGAGTACCAAGAGACCCAGTACTTC
v_gene: TRBV5-8; j_gene: TRBJ2-5; d_gene: TRBD2; abundance: -; CDR3aa: CASSPGLAGGETQYF; CDR3nt: TGTGCCAGCAGCCCCGGACTAGCGGGGGGAGAGACCCAGTACTTC
v_gene: TRBV7-2; j_gene: TRBJ2-6; d_gene: -; abundance: -; CDR3aa: CASSQRSGPGANVLTF; CDR3nt: TGTGCCAGCAGTCAACGAAGCGGGCCCGGGGCCAACGTCCTGACTTTC
v_gene: TRBV9; j_gene: TRBJ2-5; d_gene: -; abundance: -; CDR3aa: CASSSGGPLKETQYF; CDR3nt: TGTGCCAGCAGCTCGGGGGGCCCCTTGAAAGAGACCCAGTACTTC
v_gene: TRBV5-1; j_gene: TRBJ2-7; d_gene: -; abundance: few; CDR3aa: CASTPGPPYEQYF; CDR3nt: TGCGCCAGCACCCCGGGTCCCCCCTACGAGCAGTACTTC
v_gene: TRBV30; j_gene: TRBJ1-6; d_gene: TRBD1; abundance: -; CDR3aa: CAWRRDRGSPLHF; CDR3nt: TGTGCCTGGAGGAGGGACAGGGGTTCACCCCTCCACTTT
v_gene: TRBV14; j_gene: TRBJ2-1; d_gene: TRBD2; abundance: -; CDR3aa: CASSQVAGGPGEQFF; CDR3nt: TGTGCCAGCAGCCAAGTAGCGGGGGGGCCCGGTGAGCAGTTCTTC
v_gene: TRBV27; j_gene: TRBJ1-2; d_gene: -; abundance: -; CDR3aa: CASSLSRGYGYTF; CDR3nt: TGTGCCAGCAGTTTATCGCGGGGCTATGGCTACACCTTC
v_gene: TRBV6-5; j_gene: TRBJ2-7; d_gene: TRBD1; abundance: -; CDR3aa: CASWTGGFYEQYF; CDR3nt: TGTGCCAGTTGGACAGGGGGCTTCTACGAGCAGTACTTC
v_gene: TRBV4-1; j_gene: TRBJ1-2; d_gene: -; abundance: -; CDR3aa: CASGIVAGNGYTF; CDR3nt: TGCGCCAGCGGCATAGTGGCAGGGAATGGCTACACCTTC
v_gene: TRBV7-2; j_gene: TRBJ2-7; d_gene: TRBD1; abundance: -; CDR3aa: CASSFRGSPYEQYF; CDR3nt: TGTGCCAGCAGCTTCAGGGGGAGCCCCTACGAGCAGTACTTC
v_gene: TRBV27; j_gene: TRBJ1-4; d_gene: -; abundance: once; CDR3aa: CASSARGGDEKLFF; CDR3nt: TGTGCCAGCAGCGCGAGGGGGGGGGATGAAAAACTGTTTTTT
v_gene: TRBV29-1; j_gene: TRBJ2-3; d_gene: TRBD2; abundance: -; CDR3aa: CSVVAGGTTDTQYF; CDR3nt: TGCAGCGTGGTAGCGGGGGGAACCACAGATACGCAGTATTTT
v_gene: TRBV30; j_gene: TRBJ2-7; d_gene: -; abundance: -; CDR3aa: CAWKSSNEQYF; CDR3nt: TGTGCCTGGAAATCCTCTAACGAGCAGTACTTC
v_gene: TRBV7-2; j_gene: TRBJ2-7; d_gene: -; abundance: -; CDR3aa: CASSLAGAPYEQYF; CDR3nt: TGTGCCAGCAGCTTAGCGGGAGCACCCTACGAGCAGTACTTC
v_gene: TRBV2; j_gene: TRBJ2-7; d_gene: TRBD2; abundance: -; CDR3aa: CASRGLADEQYF; CDR3nt: TGTGCCAGCAGAGGACTAGCTGACGAGCAGTACTTC
v_gene: TRBV14; j_gene: TRBJ2-7; d_gene: TRBD2; abundance: few; CDR3aa: CASSPNLAGGGEQYF; CDR3nt: TGTGCCAGCAGCCCTAACCTAGCGGGGGGCGGCGAGCAGTACTTC
v_gene: TRBV18; j_gene: TRBJ2-7; d_gene: -; abundance: -; CDR3aa: CASSPQQTTNEQYF; CDR3nt: TGTGCCAGCTCACCCCAACAGACTACCAACGAGCAGTACTTC
v_gene: TRBV28; j_gene: TRBJ1-6; d_gene: -; abundance: -; CDR3aa: CASGPGDLIGSPLHF; CDR3nt: TGTGCCAGCGGACCAGGGGACCTTATTGGGTCACCCCTCCACTTT
v_gene: TRBV28; j_gene: TRBJ1-2; d_gene: TRBD1; abundance: -; CDR3aa: CASSLPTGSYGYTF; CDR3nt: TGTGCCAGCAGTTTACCGACAGGGAGCTATGGCTACACCTTC
v_gene: TRBV28; j_gene: TRBJ2-7; d_gene: TRBD1; abundance: -; CDR3aa: CATRTGGAYEQYF; CDR3nt: TGTGCCACCCGGACAGGGGGGGCCTACGAGCAGTACTTC
v_gene: TRBV6-5; j_gene: TRBJ2-7; d_gene: TRBD2; abundance: -; CDR3aa: CASSYLGGSYEQYF; CDR3nt: TGTGCCAGCAGTTACCTCGGGGGGTCATACGAGCAGTACTTC
v_gene: TRBV2; j_gene: TRBJ2-7; d_gene: -; abundance: once; CDR3aa: CASRQGQSTLREQYF; CDR3nt: TGTGCCAGCCGCCAAGGACAGAGTACTCTACGTGAGCAGTACTTC
v_gene: TRBV18; j_gene: TRBJ1-4; d_gene: TRBD1; abundance: -; CDR3aa: CASSPGTGGHEKLFF; CDR3nt: TGTGCCAGCTCACCCGGGACAGGGGGGCACGAAAAACTGTTTTTT
v_gene: TRBV18; j_gene: TRBJ1-4; d_gene: TRBD1; abundance: -; CDR3aa: CASSLPGTGEKLFF; CDR3nt: TGTGCCAGCTCACTTCCCGGGACAGGGGAGAAACTGTTTTTT
v_gene: TRBV6-6; j_gene: TRBJ1-4; d_gene: -; abundance: -; CDR3aa: CASSPRGVREKLFF; CDR3nt: TGTGCCAGCAGCCCCAGGGGAGTTCGTGAAAAACTGTTTTTT
v_gene: TRBV5-6; j_gene: TRBJ2-7; d_gene: -; abundance: -; CDR3aa: CASSFEFGRSYEQYF; CDR3nt: TGTGCCAGCAGCTTTGAATTTGGCCGCTCCTACGAGCAGTACTTC
v_gene: TRBV5-4; j_gene: TRBJ1-2; d_gene: -; abundance: -; CDR3aa: CASSLRVNYGYTF; CDR3nt: TGTGCCAGCAGCTTGCGAGTAAACTATGGCTACACCTTC
v_gene: TRBV19; j_gene: TRBJ1-4; d_gene: TRBD1; abundance: few; CDR3aa: CASSSYRGRNEKLFF; CDR3nt: TGTGCCAGTAGTTCCTACAGGGGTCGGAATGAAAAACTGTTTTTT
v_gene: TRBV30; j_gene: TRBJ1-2; d_gene: TRBD1; abundance: -; CDR3aa: CAWRTPGGFYGYTF; CDR3nt: TGTGCCTGGAGGACACCAGGGGGCTTCTATGGCTACACCTTC
v_gene: TRBV2; j_gene: TRBJ2-5; d_gene: -; abundance: few; CDR3aa: CASSERLQETQYF; CDR3nt: TGTGCCAGCAGTGAGCGTCTCCAAGAGACCCAGTACTTC
v_gene: TRBV28; j_gene: TRBJ2-6; d_gene: -; abundance: -; CDR3aa: CASSNAPRSGANVLTF; CDR3nt: TGTGCCAGCTCAAACGCACCGAGGTCTGGGGCCAACGTCCTGACTTTC
v_gene: TRBV6-5; j_gene: TRBJ1-4; d_gene: -; abundance: -; CDR3aa: CASSYSREKLFF; CDR3nt: TGTGCCAGCAGTTACTCGAGGGAAAAACTGTTTTTT
v_gene: TRBV28; j_gene: TRBJ2-7; d_gene: -; abundance: -; CDR3aa: CATRVGWMGEQYF; CDR3nt: TGTGCCACCCGCGTCGGGTGGATGGGCGAGCAGTACTTC
v_gene: TRBV4-3; j_gene: TRBJ1-6; d_gene: TRBD1; abundance: once; CDR3aa: CASSPLYRTGGNSPLHF; CDR3nt: TGCGCCAGCAGCCCCCTCTACCGGACAGGGGGTAATTCACCCCTCCACTTT
v_gene: TRBV7-6; j_gene: TRBJ2-5; d_gene: TRBD1; abundance: -; CDR3aa: CASSLAWQGAYETQYF; CDR3nt: TGTGCCAGCAGCTTAGCTTGGCAGGGGGCTTATGAGACCCAGTACTTC
v_gene: TRBV7-3; j_gene: TRBJ1-2; d_gene: TRBD1; abundance: -; CDR3aa: CASSFQGAEGGYTF; CDR3nt: TGTGCCAGCAGCTTTCAGGGGGCGGAGGGGGGCTACACCTTC
v_gene: TRBV2; j_gene: TRBJ2-7; d_gene: -; abundance: few; CDR3aa: CASSESRGTSYEQYF; CDR3nt: TGTGCCAGCAGTGAATCCCGCGGAACCTCCTACGAGCAGTACTTC
v_gene: TRBV5-4; j_gene: TRBJ2-3; d_gene: TRBD1; abundance: -; CDR3aa: CASTNNRGPDTQYF; CDR3nt: TGTGCCAGCACCAATAACAGGGGGCCTGATACGCAGTATTTT
v_gene: TRBV28; j_gene: TRBJ1-4; d_gene: -; abundance: once; CDR3aa: CASSFSRGWDEKLFF; CDR3nt: TGTGCCAGCAGTTTTAGTAGGGGGTGGGATGAAAAACTGTTTTTT
v_gene: TRBV28; j_gene: TRBJ1-4; d_gene: -; abundance: -; CDR3aa: CASSPGGSNEKLFF; CDR3nt: TGTGCCAGCAGCCCTGGGGGGAGTAATGAAAAACTGTTTTTT
v_gene: TRBV15; j_gene: TRBJ2-2; d_gene: TRBD2; abundance: -; CDR3aa: CATSRSSGGAGELFF; CDR3nt: TGTGCCACCAGCAGGTCTAGCGGGGGGGCCGGGGAGCTGTTTTTT
v_gene: TRBV10-3; j_gene: TRBJ2-7; d_gene: TRBD2; abundance: -; CDR3aa: CVTAAGTSGGVLSYEQYF; CDR3nt: TGTGTCACGGCAGCCGGGACTAGCGGGGGGGTTCTTTCCTACGAGCAGTACTTC
v_gene: TRBV5-1; j_gene: TRBJ1-6; d_gene: TRBD1; abundance: -; CDR3aa: CASSWKGTGGSSYNSPLHF; CDR3nt: TGCGCCAGCAGCTGGAAGGGGACAGGGGGGAGCTCCTATAATTCACCCCTCCACTTT
v_gene: TRBV6-1; j_gene: TRBJ2-7; d_gene: TRBD2; abundance: -; CDR3aa: CASSAMTSAVSYEQYF; CDR3nt: TGTGCCAGCAGTGCGATGACTAGCGCCGTCTCCTACGAGCAGTACTTC
v_gene: TRBV7-9; j_gene: TRBJ2-5; d_gene: -; abundance: -; CDR3aa: CASSSSRQEETQYF; CDR3nt: TGTGCCAGCAGCTCCAGCAGGCAAGAAGAGACCCAGTACTTC
v_gene: TRBV28; j_gene: TRBJ1-2; d_gene: -; abundance: -; CDR3aa: CASSYGRLGGYTF; CDR3nt: TGTGCCAGCAGCTACGGGAGACTCGGTGGCTACACCTTC
v_gene: TRBV27; j_gene: TRBJ1-1; d_gene: -; abundance: -; CDR3aa: CASSLSRATEAFF; CDR3nt: TGTGCCAGCAGTTTATCGAGAGCTACTGAAGCTTTCTTT
v_gene: TRBV28; j_gene: TRBJ2-7; d_gene: -; abundance: -; CDR3aa: CASTDFYEQYF; CDR3nt: TGTGCCAGCACCGACTTCTACGAGCAGTACTTC
v_gene: TRBV12-5; j_gene: TRBJ1-6; d_gene: TRBD1; abundance: -; CDR3aa: CASGLVLGQGASSPLHF; CDR3nt: TGTGCTAGTGGTTTGGTACTGGGACAGGGGGCGAGTTCACCCCTCCACTTT